Listed here is a single T cell receptor (beta chain). The antigen it binds to is not known. Base qualities are not recorded, but no much larger clone differs from it by a single base. CDR1 and CDR2 (SGHTA, FQGNSA) derive from the germline V gene. The CDR3, from cysteine to phenylalanine, totals 15 residues. Only CDR3 DNA is held: 45 bases, read in frame from base 1. The Quick-DNA Microprep Kit was used to extract genomic DNA from the sorted cells. TCRbeta DNA was amplified with the immunoSEQ hsTCRbeta kit following the manufacturer's protocol. An Illumina MiSeq instrument was used to sequence the TCRbeta libraries. As for the authors' bioinformatics: After out-of-frame sequences were removed, some 2 million distinct TCRbeta sequences remained, averaging approximately 68,000 per individual. Each individual was scored by the count of 150 to 200 previously reported CMV-associated TCRbeta sequences and the total productive distinct TCRbeta count. A beta-binomial model was reimplemented in Python, and scikit-learn random forests with default parameters were trained on data from the US cohort. Classifier performance on the Belgian cohort was summarized as median AUC with percentile confidence intervals over 10,000 bootstrap iterations. As stored in TCRdb, this immuneACCESS dataset retains in-frame rearrangements with V and J assigned. A fraction of the clones does not appear; measured against another copy, unresolved V genes explain less than half of the discrepancy, and the remainder lacks a known reason. That table furnishes V, J and clone size, whereas the DNA furnished D and trimming. The sample table contains 35,000 to 50,000 clones; only one count was recorded for 65% to 85% of them. Together, the top ten hold approximately 0.55% of the sample.

The sample comes from a study of memory CD4+ T cells and cytomegalovirus serostatus (dated by TCRdb to about 2019). Describing the broader study: The roughly 35 healthy Belgian adults in the cohort included 9 who were CMV seropositive and some 25 who were CMV seronegative. To replicate a published TCR-based CMV serostatus classifier, the researchers sequenced the CD4+ memory TCRbeta repertoires of a Belgian cohort whose cytomegalovirus serostatus was known.

A FACSAria II was used to sort memory CD4+ T cells, defined as single viable CD3+CD4+CD8-CD45RO+ cells. CMV serostatus was determined using a Roche Elecsys assay that detects serum IgG against CMV pp150, pp28, p38 and p52. Once the samples were thawed, total CD4+ T cells were enriched through positive selection using CD4 magnetic microbeads. The samples came from a separate study whose specific focus was interrogating the CD4+ T cell memory repertoire. Peripheral blood mononuclear cells were isolated and cryopreserved following standard operating procedures; serum was stored at -80 °C. The staining used CD3-PerCP (BW264/56), CD4-APC (RPA-T4), CD45RO-PE (UCHT1) and CD8-Pacific Orange (3B5) antibodies, and Sytox blue was used to exclude non-viable cells. The paper's findings and limits, for the study overall: Of 164 previously reported CMV-associated TCRbeta sequences, 60 to 85 appeared in the CD4+ memory repertoires, each in one to five individuals. On the Belgian cohort, the classifier built on the original framework reached a median bootstrapped AUC of almost 0.96, with a 95% CI of 0.76-1.00. For CMV serostatus prediction, a median bootstrapped AUC of approximately 0.95 was reached with the original framework, and a median bootstrapped AUC of approximately 0.92 was reached with a US-trained random forest. The results were read as suggesting that the CMV-associated TCR signature is, for the most part, present in the CD4+ memory repertoire. Only CD4+CD45RO+ memory cells were sequenced, in contrast to the original study, which included naive and memory CD4+ and CD8+ populations.

This receptor chain uses TRBV7-2 and TRBJ2-5; the D gene is tentatively TRBD1 or TRBD2, each matching 5 bases. The last part of the DNA fits TRBJ2-7 better; the J call may be wrong. The sample taken for sequencing was memory CD4+ T cells from blood. The receptor comes from an adult in good health and CMV-seronegative. Here the CDR3 is given as CASSSAGGAYYEQYF. Here is the DNA: TGTGCCAGCAGCTCCGCTGGGGGAGCCTACTACGAGCAGTACTTC.